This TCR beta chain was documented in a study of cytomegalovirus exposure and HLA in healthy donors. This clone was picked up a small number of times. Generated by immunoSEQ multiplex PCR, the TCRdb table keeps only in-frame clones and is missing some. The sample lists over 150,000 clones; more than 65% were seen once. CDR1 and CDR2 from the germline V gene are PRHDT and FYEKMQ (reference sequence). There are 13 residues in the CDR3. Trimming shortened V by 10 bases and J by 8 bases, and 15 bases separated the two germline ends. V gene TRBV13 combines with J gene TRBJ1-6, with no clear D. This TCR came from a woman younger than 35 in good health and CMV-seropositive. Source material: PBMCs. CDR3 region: CATTVSGDSPLHF. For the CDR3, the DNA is TGTGCCACCACCGTATCCGGGGATTCACCCCTCCACTTT. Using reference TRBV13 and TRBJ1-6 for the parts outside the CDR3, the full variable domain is AAGVIQSPRHLIKEKRETATLKCYPIPRHDTVYWYQQGPGQDPQFLISFYEKMQSDKGSIPDRFSAQQFSDYHSELNMSSLELGDSALYFCATTVSGDSPLHFGNGTRLTVT.